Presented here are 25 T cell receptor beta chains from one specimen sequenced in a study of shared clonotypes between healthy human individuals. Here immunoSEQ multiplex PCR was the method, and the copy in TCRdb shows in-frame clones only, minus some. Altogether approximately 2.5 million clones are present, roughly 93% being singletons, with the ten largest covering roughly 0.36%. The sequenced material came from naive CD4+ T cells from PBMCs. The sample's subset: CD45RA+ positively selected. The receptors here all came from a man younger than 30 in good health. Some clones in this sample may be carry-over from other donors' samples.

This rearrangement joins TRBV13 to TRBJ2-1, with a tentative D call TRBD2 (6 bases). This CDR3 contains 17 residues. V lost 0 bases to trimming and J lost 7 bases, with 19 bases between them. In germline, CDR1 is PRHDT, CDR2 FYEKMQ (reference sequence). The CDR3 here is CASSLGGRTGKGNEQFF. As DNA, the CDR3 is TGTGCCAGCAGCTTAGGCGGGAGAACGGGGAAAGGGAATGAGCAGTTCTTC.

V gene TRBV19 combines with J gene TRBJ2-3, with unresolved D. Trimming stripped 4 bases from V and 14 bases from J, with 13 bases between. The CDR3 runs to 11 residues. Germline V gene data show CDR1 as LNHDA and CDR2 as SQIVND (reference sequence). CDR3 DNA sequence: TGTGCCAGTAGTAGAGGCGAACCACTGTATTTT. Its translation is CASSRGEPLYF.

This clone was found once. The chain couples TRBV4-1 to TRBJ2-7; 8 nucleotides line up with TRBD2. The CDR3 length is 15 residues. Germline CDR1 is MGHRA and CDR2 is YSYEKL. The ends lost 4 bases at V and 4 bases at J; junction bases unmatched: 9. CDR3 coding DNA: TGCGCCAGCAGCCTACGGGGGGGAGCTGGGTACGAGCAGTACTTC. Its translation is CASSLRGGAGYEQYF.

In DNA form, the CDR3 reads TGTGCCAGTAGTATGAGCAGGACTAGCGGGAGGGGGTACCAAGAGACCCAGTACTTC. It is translated as CASSMSRTSGRGYQETQYF. The chain is built from TRBV19 and TRBJ2-5, with TRBD2 identical over 15 bases. The germline gives CDR1 LNHDA, CDR2 SQIVND (reference sequence). The CDR3 runs to 19 residues. V lost 3 bases, J lost 0 bases, and 8 bases stayed unmatched.

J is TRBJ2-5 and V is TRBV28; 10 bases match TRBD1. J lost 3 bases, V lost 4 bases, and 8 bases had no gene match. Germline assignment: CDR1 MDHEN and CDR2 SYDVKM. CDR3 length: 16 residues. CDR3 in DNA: TGTGCCAGCAGTTCCGCGACAGGGGGCAAAGAAGAGACCCAGTACTTC. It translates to CASSSATGGKEETQYF.

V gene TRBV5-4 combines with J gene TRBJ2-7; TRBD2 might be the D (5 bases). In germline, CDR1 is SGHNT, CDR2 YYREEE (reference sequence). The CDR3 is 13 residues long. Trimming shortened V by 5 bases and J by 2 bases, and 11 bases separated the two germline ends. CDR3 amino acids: CASSGSVPYEQYF. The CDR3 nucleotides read TGTGCCAGCAGTGGGAGTGTACCCTACGAGCAGTACTTC.

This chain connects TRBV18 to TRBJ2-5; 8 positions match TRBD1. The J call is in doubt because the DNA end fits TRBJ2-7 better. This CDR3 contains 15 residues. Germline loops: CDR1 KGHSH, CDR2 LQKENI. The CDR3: CASSRTTGVTDEQYF. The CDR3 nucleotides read TGTGCCAGCTCACGAACGACAGGGGTTACGGACGAGCAGTACTTC.

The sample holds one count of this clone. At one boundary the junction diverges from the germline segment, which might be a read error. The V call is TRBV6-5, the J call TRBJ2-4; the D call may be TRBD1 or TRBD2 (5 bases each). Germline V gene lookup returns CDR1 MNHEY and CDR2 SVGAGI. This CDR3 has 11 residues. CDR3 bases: TGTGCCAGCAGTGCTCCGGGACCCTGCTCGTTC. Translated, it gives CASSAPGPCSF.

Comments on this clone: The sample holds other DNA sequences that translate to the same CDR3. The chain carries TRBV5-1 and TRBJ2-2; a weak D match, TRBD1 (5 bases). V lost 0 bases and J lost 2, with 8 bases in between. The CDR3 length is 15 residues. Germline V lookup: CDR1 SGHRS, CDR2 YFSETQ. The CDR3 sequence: CASSLGTPNTGELFF. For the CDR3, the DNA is TGCGCCAGCAGCTTGGGGACACCCAACACCGGGGAGCTGTTTTTT.

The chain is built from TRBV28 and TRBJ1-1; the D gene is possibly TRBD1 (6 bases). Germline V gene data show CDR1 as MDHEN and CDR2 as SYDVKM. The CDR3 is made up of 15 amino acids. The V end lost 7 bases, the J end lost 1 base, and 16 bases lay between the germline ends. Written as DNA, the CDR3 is TGTGCCAGCAACCTGGTTGGGGGCGAGAACACTGAAGCTTTCTTT. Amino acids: CASNLVGGENTEAFF.

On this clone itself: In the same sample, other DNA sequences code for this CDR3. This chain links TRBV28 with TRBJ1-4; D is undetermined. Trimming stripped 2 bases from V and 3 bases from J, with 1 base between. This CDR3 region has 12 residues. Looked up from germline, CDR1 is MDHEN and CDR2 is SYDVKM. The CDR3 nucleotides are TGTGCCAGCAGTTTACCTAATGAAAAACTGTTTTTT. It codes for CASSLPNEKLFF. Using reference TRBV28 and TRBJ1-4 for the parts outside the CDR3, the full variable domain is DVKVTQSSRYLVKRTGEKVFLECVQDMDHENMFWYRQDPGLGLRLIYFSYDVKMKEKGDIPEGYSVSREKKERFSLILESASTNQTSMYLCASSLPNEKLFFGSGTQLSVL.

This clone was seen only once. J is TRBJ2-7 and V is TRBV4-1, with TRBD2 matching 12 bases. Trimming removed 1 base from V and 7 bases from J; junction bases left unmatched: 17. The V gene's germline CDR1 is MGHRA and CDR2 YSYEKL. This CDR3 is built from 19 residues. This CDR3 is CASSQGLAGGPSLPLEQYF. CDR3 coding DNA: TGCGCCAGCAGCCAAGGCCTAGCGGGAGGGCCAAGCCTTCCACTGGAGCAGTACTTC.

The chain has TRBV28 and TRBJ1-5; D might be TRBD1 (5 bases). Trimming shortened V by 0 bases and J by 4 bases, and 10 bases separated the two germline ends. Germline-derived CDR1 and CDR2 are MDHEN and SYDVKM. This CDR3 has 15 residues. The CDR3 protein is CASSLWQGGNQPQHF. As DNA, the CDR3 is TGTGCCAGCAGTTTATGGCAGGGAGGAAATCAGCCCCAGCATTTT.

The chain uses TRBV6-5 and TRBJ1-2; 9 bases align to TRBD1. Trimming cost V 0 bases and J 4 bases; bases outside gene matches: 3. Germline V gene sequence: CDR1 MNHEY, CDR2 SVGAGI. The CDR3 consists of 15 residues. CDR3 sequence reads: CASSYSTGGTYGYTF. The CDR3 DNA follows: TGTGCCAGCAGTTACTCGACAGGGGGAACCTATGGCTACACCTTC.

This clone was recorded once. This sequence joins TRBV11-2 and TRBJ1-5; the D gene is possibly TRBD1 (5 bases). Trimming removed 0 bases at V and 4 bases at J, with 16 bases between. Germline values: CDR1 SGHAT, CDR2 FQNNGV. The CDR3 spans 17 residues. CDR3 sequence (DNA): TGTGCCAGCAGCTTAGAAGGCAGCGGGGCTCCGAATCAGCCCCAGCATTTT. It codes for CASSLEGSGAPNQPQHF.

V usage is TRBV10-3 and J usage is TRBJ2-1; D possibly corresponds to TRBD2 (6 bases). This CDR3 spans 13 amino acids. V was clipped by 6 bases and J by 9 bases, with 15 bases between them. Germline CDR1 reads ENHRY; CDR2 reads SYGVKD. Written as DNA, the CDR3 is TGTGCCATCAGCAGGGACTCTCTGGGTGAGCAGTTCTTC. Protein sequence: CAISRDSLGEQFF.

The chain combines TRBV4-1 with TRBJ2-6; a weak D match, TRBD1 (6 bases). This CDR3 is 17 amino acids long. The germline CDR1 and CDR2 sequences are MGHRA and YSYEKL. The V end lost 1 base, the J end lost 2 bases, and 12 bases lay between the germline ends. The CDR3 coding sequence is TGCGCCAGCAGCCAAGGCGGACAGAGGACTGGGGCCAACGTCCTGACTTTC. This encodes CASSQGGQRTGANVLTF.

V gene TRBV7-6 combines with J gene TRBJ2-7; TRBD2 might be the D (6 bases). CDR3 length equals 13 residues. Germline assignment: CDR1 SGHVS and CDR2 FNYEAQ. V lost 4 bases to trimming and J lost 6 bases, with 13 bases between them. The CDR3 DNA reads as TGTGCCAGCAGCTCCGGGGTGGAGGGCGAGCAGTACTTC. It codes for CASSSGVEGEQYF.

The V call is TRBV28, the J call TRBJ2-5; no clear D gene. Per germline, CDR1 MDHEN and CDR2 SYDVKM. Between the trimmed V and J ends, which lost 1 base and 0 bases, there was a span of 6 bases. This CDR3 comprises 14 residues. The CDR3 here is CASSLSYYQETQYF. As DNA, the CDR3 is TGTGCCAGCAGTTTATCCTACTACCAAGAGACCCAGTACTTC.

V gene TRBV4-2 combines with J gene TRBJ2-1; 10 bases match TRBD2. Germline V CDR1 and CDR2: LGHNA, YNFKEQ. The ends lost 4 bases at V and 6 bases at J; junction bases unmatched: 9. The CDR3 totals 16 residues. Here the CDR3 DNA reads TGTGCCAGCAGCCGCTATTCTAGCGGGAGCCCCAATGAGCAGTTCTTC. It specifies CASSRYSSGSPNEQFF.

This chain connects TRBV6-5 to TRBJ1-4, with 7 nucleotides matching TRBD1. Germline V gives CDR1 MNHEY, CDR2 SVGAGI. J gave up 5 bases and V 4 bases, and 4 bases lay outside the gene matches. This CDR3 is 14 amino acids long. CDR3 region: CASSWGTENEKLFF. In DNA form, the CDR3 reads TGTGCCAGCAGTTGGGGGACAGAGAATGAAAAACTGTTTTTT.

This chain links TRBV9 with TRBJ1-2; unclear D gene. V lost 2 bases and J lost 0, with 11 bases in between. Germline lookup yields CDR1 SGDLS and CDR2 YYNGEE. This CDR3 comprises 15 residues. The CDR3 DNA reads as TGTGCCAGCAGCGTTAATTCCGCGGCTAACTATGGCTACACCTTC. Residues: CASSVNSAANYGYTF.

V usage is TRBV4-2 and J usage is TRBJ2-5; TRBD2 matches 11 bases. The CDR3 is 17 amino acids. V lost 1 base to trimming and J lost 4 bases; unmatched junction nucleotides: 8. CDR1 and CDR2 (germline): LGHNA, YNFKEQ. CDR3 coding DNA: TGTGCCAGCAGCCAAGCCGGGACTAGCGGCCTAAGAGAGACCCAGTACTTC. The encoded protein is CASSQAGTSGLRETQYF.

The CDR3 DNA is TGTGCCAGCAGCCCTGAGGGACACAGCTCCTACAATGAGCAGTTCTTC. It yields the protein CASSPEGHSSYNEQFF. This sequence joins TRBV5-8 and TRBJ2-1, with D maybe TRBD1 (6 bases). Trimming took off 4 bases at V and 0 bases at J, with 14 bases between the two ends. CDR1 is SGHTS, CDR2 YDEGEE, per germline. The CDR3 sequence is 16 residues long.

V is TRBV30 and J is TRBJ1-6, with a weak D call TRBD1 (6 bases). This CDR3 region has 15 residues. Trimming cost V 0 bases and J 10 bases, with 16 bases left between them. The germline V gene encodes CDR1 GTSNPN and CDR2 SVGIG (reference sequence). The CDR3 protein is CAWSVWAGERSPLHF. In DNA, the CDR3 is TGTGCCTGGAGTGTATGGGCAGGGGAGCGATCACCCCTCCACTTT. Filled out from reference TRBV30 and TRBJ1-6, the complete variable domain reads SQTIHQWPATLVQPVGSPLSLECTVEGTSNPNLYWYRQAAGRGLQLLFYSVGIGQISSEVPQNLSASRPQDRQFILSSKKLLLSDSGFYLCAWSVWAGERSPLHFGNGTRLTVT.